This TCR beta chain was obtained from a study of cytomegalovirus exposure and HLA in healthy donors. Donors showed nominal health when sampled, although they likely had unrecorded immune exposures. Germline values: CDR1 LNHDA, CDR2 SQIVND (reference sequence). The V end lost 3 bases, the J end lost 9 bases, and 8 bases lay between the germline ends. The CDR3 sequence is 11 residues long. Primers for the PCR totalled 60 Vbeta and 13 Jbeta. Only in-frame clones appear in the TCRdb table, and some are missing; sequencing was by immunoSEQ multiplex PCR. The sample consists of about 150,000 clones, 70% to 90% of them appearing once.

The chain has TRBV19 and TRBJ1-1, with D unresolved. The source of this sequence is a man younger than 45 in good health and CMV-seropositive. Sequencing was done on a sample of PBMCs. The CDR3 bases are TGTGCCAGTAGTATGTTCGGTCAAGCTTTCTTT. Protein: CASSMFGQAFF. The whole variable domain, remainder taken from reference TRBV19 and TRBJ1-1, is DGGITQSPKYLFRKEGQNVTLSCEQNLNHDAMYWYRQDPGQGLRLIYYSQIVNDFQKGDIAEGYSVSREKKESFPLTVTSAQKNPTAFYLCASSMFGQAFFGQGTRLTVV.